This TCR beta chain was retrieved from a study of Ad26.COV2.S vaccination and SARS-CoV-2 variants. CDR1 is SGHRS, CDR2 YFSETQ, per germline. There are 14 residues in the CDR3. The ends lost 6 bases at V and 4 bases at J; junction bases unmatched: 7. Sequencing used immunoSEQ multiplex PCR; TCRdb keeps in-frame clones, though not all of them. Of fewer than 400,000 clones detected, over 80% appear once; the ten largest clones hold approximately 2.2%. As to treatment: around 19 received Ad26.COV2.S at low or high dose, single or two shots; about 5 received placebo; per-sample allocation not given. It was on day 63 after the first vaccine or placebo injection that samples were taken. This clone was observed once.

Material: peripheral blood, obtained in a trial of Ad26.COV2.S vaccine versus placebo. This sequence joins TRBV5-1 and TRBJ1-2, with 9 bases aligning to TRBD1. This TCR derives from a person aged 18-65 years who received the Ad26.COV2.S COVID-19 vaccine or a placebo. The CDR3 region is CASTTGTGLYGYTF. CDR3 nucleotide sequence: TGCGCCAGCACCACCGGGACAGGGCTCTATGGCTACACCTTC.